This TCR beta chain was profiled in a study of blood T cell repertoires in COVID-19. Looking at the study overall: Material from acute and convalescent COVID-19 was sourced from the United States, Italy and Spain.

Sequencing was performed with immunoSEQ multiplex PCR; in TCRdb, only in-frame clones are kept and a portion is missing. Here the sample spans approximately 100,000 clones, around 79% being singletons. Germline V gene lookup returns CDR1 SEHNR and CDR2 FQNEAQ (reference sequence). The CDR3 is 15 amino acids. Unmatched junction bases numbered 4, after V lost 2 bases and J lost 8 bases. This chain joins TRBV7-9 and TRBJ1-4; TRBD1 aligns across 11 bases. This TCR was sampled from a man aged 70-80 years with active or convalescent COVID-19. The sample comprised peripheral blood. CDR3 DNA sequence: TGTGCCAGCAGCTTAATTCGGGACAGGGGGGAAAAACTGTTTTTT. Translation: CASSLIRDRGEKLFF. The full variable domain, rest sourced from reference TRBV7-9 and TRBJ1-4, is DTGVSQNPRHKITKRGQNVTFRCDPISEHNRLYWYRQTLGQGPEFLTYFQNEAQLEKSRLLSDRFSAERPKGSFSTLEIQRTEQGDSAMYLCASSLIRDRGEKLFFGSGTQLSVL.